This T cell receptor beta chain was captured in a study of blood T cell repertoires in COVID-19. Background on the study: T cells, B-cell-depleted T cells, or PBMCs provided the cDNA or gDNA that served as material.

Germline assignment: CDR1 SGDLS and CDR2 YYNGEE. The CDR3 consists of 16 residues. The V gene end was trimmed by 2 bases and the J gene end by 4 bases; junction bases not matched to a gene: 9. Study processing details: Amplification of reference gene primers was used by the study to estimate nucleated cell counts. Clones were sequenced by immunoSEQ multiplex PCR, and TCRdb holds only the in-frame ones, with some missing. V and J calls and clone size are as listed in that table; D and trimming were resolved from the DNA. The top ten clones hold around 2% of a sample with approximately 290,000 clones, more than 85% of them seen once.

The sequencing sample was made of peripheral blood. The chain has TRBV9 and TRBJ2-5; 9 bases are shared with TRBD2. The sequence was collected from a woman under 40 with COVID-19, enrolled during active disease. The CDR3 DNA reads TGTGCCAGCAGCGTTGGTGCGGGAGGGCCGGCAGAGACCCAGTACTTC. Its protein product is CASSVGAGGPAETQYF.